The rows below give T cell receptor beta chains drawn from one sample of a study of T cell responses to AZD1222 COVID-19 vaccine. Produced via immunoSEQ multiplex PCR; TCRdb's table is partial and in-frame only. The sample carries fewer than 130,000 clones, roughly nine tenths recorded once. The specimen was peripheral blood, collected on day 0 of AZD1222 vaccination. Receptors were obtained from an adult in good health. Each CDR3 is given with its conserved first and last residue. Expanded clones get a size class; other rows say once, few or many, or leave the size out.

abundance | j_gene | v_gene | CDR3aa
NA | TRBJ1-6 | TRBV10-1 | CASRTETGIGSKANSPLHF
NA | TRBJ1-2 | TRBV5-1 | CASSKGGGIYGYTF
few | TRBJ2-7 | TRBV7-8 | CASSTNRDRGTEQYF
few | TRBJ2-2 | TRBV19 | CASSMFSIPNTGELFF
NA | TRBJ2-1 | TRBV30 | CAWNQATYNEQFF
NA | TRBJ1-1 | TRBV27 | CASRGGIEAFF
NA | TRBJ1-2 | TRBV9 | CASQGVGYGYTF
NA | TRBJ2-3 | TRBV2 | CASSESSDTQYF
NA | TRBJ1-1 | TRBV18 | CASSRSPTGLVNTEAFF
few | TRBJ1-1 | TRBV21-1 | CATTLWDRALNTEAFF
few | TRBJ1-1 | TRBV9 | CASSVAPQGGDTEAFF
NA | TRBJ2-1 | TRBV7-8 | CASSSAQVGGRHNEQFF
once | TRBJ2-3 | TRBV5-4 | CASKRDSSTDTQYF
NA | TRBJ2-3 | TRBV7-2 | CASSLGLAGGTDTQYF
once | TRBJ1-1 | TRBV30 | CAWSVDISAFF
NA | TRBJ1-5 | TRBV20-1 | CSASPPGGFQPQHF
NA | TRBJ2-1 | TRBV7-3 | CASSITGVNEQFF
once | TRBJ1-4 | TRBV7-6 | CASSSEPGEEKLFF
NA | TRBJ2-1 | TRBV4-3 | CASSQETPGTPNEQFF
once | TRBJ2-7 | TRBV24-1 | CATSDRTGRSHEQYF
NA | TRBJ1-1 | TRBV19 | CASSRSADTYGAFF
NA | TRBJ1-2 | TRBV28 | CASSLLGGLNGYTF
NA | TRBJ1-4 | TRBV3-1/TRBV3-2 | CASSQFNAEKLFF
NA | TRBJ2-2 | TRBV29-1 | CSGNRGGTGELFF
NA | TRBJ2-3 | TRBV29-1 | CSAQLSATQYF
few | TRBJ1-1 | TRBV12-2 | CASRLPDSNMNTEAFF
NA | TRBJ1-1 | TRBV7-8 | CASSFGGDTGMTFF
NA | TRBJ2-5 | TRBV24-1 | CAIAQTSGRKETQYF
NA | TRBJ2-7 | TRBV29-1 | CSVGKLRQTSYEQYF